A selection of T cell receptor beta chains follows, all from one sample in a study of Graves' ophthalmopathy and Graves' hyperthyroidism. MiXCR, run by TCRdb on the multiplex PCR reads, gives a single entry per CDR3 protein. This table has around 1.1 million distinct CDR3 sequences, 35% to 40% appearing once. The sequencing input was peripheral blood or thyroid tissue (not recorded which). These receptors came from an adult man with Graves' hyperthyroidism. Both conserved end residues are part of each CDR3. The D gene is left open where the match is weak. A clone size is listed for some rows: how often the clone was seen (once, few, many), or a class if it is expanded.

-,TRBV2,-,TRBJ1-4,CASSLNSGQSNEKLFF,TGTGCCAGCAGTCTAAACTCAGGGCAGAGTAATGAAAAACTGTTTTTT
-,TRBV6-6,-,TRBJ1-2,CASSVRGSYGYTF,TGTGCCAGCAGTGTCCGGGGCAGCTATGGCTACACCTTC
-,TRBV7-3,TRBD1,TRBJ2-2,CASTPRTGMILRELFF,TGTGCCAGCACGCCCAGGACAGGGATGATTCTACGGGAGCTGTTTTTT
-,TRBV10-3,-,TRBJ1-1,CAISAQGIEGEAFF,TGTGCCATCAGTGCTCAGGGGATTGAGGGAGAAGCTTTCTTT
-,TRBV7-2,-,TRBJ1-1,CASSPGTVGNTEAFF,TGTGCCAGCAGCCCCGGGACGGTCGGGAACACTGAAGCTTTCTTT
many,TRBV2,TRBD1,TRBJ1-2,CASSPTRDRGPTGYTF,TGTGCCAGCAGCCCGACACGGGACAGGGGGCCGACTGGCTACACCTTC
-,TRBV30,-,TRBJ1-1,CAWSEARAFF,TGTGCCTGGAGCGAGGCCAGGGCTTTCTTT
-,TRBV9,TRBD1,TRBJ1-1,CASSPRQGAGHTEAFF,TGTGCCAGCTCGCCTCGACAGGGGGCGGGTCACACTGAAGCTTTCTTT
many,TRBV7-8,-,TRBJ1-2,CASSFGTANYGYTF,TGTGCCAGCAGCTTTGGGACGGCTAACTATGGCTACACCTTC
many,TRBV10-3,TRBD1,TRBJ1-1,CAIRTGLSEAFF,TGTGCCATCAGGACAGGGCTTTCTGAAGCTTTCTTT
once,TRBV7-2,-,TRBJ1-3,CASSSTVEAGNTIYF,TGTGCCAGCAGCTCAACAGTTGAAGCTGGAAACACCATATATTTT
many,TRBV19,TRBD2,TRBJ2-2,CASSLTGGNTGELFF,TGTGCCAGCAGCCTGACGGGGGGGAACACCGGGGAGCTGTTTTTT
few,TRBV4-3,-,TRBJ2-7,CASSQDLGRGYLYEQYF,TGCGCCAGCAGCCAAGATCTCGGAAGGGGCTACCTATACGAGCAGTACTTC
-,TRBV7-2,-,TRBJ1-4,CASTRDGNEKLFF,TGTGCCAGCACCCGGGACGGTAATGAAAAACTGTTTTTT
many,TRBV5-4,-,TRBJ2-7,CASSWVGDEQYF,TGTGCCAGCAGTTGGGTGGGTGACGAGCAGTACTTC
-,TRBV28,-,TRBJ2-5,CASRPDWEVQETQYF,TGTGCCAGCAGACCTGACTGGGAGGTGCAAGAGACCCAGTACTTC
many,TRBV7-2,TRBD1,TRBJ2-7,CASSLGDRGYEQYF,TGTGCCAGCAGCTTAGGGGACAGGGGTTACGAGCAGTACTTC
few,TRBV12-5,TRBD1,TRBJ2-7,CASGLGQQSEQYF,TGTGCTAGTGGCCTGGGACAGCAAAGCGAGCAGTACTTC
-,TRBV29-1,-,TRBJ1-3,CSVAQTNTIYF,TGCAGCGTTGCACAGACGAACACCATATATTTT
-,TRBV27,-,TRBJ1-4,CASSLGAGRTGVKLFF,TGTGCCAGCAGTTTGGGGGCTGGACGCACCGGTGTAAAACTGTTTTTT
-,TRBV7-2,TRBD1,TRBJ1-6,CASSGGQGWALHF,TGTGCCAGCAGCGGCGGACAGGGGTGGGCCCTCCACTTT
many,TRBV2,-,TRBJ1-5,CASSGEGALTRSNQPQHF,TGTGCCAGCAGCGGCGAAGGGGCACTAACACGGAGCAATCAGCCCCAGCATTTT
once,TRBV12-3/TRBV12-4,-,TRBJ2-6,CASSYSSSFSGANVLTF,TGTGCCAGCAGTTACTCGAGTAGCTTCTCTGGGGCCAACGTCCTGACTTTC
-,TRBV24-1,-,TRBJ2-7,CALVRTSSYEQYF,TGTGCCTTGGTGCGGACGTCCTCCTACGAGCAGTACTTC
-,TRBV29-1,TRBD1,TRBJ1-2,CSLNEGAGGYTF,TGCAGCTTGAATGAGGGGGCGGGAGGCTACACCTTC
many,TRBV7-2,-,TRBJ2-7,CASSLMYEQYF,TGTGCCAGCAGCTTAATGTACGAGCAGTACTTC
-,TRBV20-1,-,TRBJ2-2,CSVKEGSGELFF,TGCAGTGTCAAGGAGGGGAGCGGGGAGCTGTTTTTT
-,TRBV24-1,-,TRBJ2-6,CATSETGSGANVLTF,TGTGCCACCAGTGAGACCGGCTCTGGGGCCAACGTCCTGACTTTC
-,TRBV10-2,-,TRBJ1-1,CASEQGREAFF,TGCGCCAGCGAGCAGGGTCGTGAAGCTTTCTTT
-,TRBV25-1,TRBD2,TRBJ2-3,CASSDGWTSGTDTQYF,TGTGCCAGCAGTGATGGTTGGACTAGCGGCACAGATACGCAGTATTTT
few,TRBV11-2,TRBD1,TRBJ2-7,CASSFPGQGTTYEQYF,TGTGCCAGCAGCTTCCCGGGACAGGGAACCACCTACGAGCAGTACTTC
few,TRBV29-1,TRBD1,TRBJ2-7,CSAAPTGNLYEQYF,TGCAGCGCCGCCCCGACAGGGAATCTCTACGAGCAGTACTTC
many,TRBV4-2,TRBD2,TRBJ2-5,CASSQDSWWLADGQETQYF,TGTGCCAGCAGCCAAGATTCCTGGTGGCTAGCGGACGGCCAAGAGACCCAGTACTTC
-,TRBV20-1,-,TRBJ1-1,CSARRGSTSGEAFF,TGCAGTGCTCGGCGGGGGTCTACGAGCGGTGAAGCTTTCTTT
-,TRBV11-1,TRBD1,TRBJ2-2,CASSLIQGTGELFF,TGTGCCAGCAGCTTGATACAGGGGACCGGGGAGCTGTTTTTT
many,TRBV7-9,-,TRBJ2-5,CASSSSRGRETQYF,TGTGCCAGCAGCTCCAGTAGGGGCCGGGAGACCCAGTACTTC
many,TRBV9,-,TRBJ2-7,CASSVEEDYEQYF,TGTGCCAGCAGCGTAGAGGAGGACTACGAGCAGTACTTC
many,TRBV9,-,TRBJ2-5,CASSPRGGGPETQYF,TGTGCCAGCAGCCCCCGGGGAGGGGGCCCTGAGACCCAGTACTTC
-,TRBV28,-,TRBJ1-5,CASSFFLMLGKQHF,TGTGCCAGCAGTTTTTTTCTTATGTTGGGGAAACAGCATTTT
few,TRBV5-4,-,TRBJ1-1,CAYSGLGTRTEAFF,TGTGCCTACAGTGGGCTAGGGACACGCACTGAAGCTTTCTTT
-,TRBV10-3,-,TRBJ1-6,CAISATDYNNSPLHF,TGTGCCATCAGTGCGACAGATTATAATAATTCACCCCTCCACTTT
few,TRBV20-1,-,TRBJ2-5,CSATVGVPQETQYF,TGCAGTGCTACCGTAGGTGTGCCCCAAGAGACCCAGTACTTC
-,TRBV29-1,-,TRBJ1-1,CSVSERETEAFF,TGCAGCGTTTCTGAGAGAGAGACTGAAGCTTTCTTT
many,TRBV12-3/TRBV12-4,-,TRBJ2-7,CASSPTSGEQYF,TGTGCCAGCAGCCCCACTAGTGGCGAGCAGTACTTC
many,TRBV25-1,-,TRBJ1-1,CASSVSNTEAFF,TGTGCCAGCAGTGTGTCGAACACTGAAGCTTTCTTT
many,TRBV6-5,TRBD1,TRBJ1-1,CASSYSEGATEAFF,TGTGCCAGCAGTTACTCGGAGGGGGCAACTGAAGCTTTCTTT
few,TRBV11-2,TRBD1,TRBJ2-6,CASSSYTDRASSGANVLTF,TGTGCCAGCAGCTCCTACACGGACAGGGCGAGCTCTGGGGCCAACGTCCTGACTTTC
-,TRBV9,TRBD1,TRBJ2-7,CASSVGWTGGYEQYF,TGTGCCAGCAGCGTAGGGTGGACAGGGGGCTACGAGCAGTACTTC
many,TRBV24-1,TRBD2,TRBJ2-5,CATSGPSGGSSEETQYF,TGTGCCACCAGTGGCCCCTCTGGCGGGAGCTCGGAGGAGACCCAGTACTTC
-,TRBV6-6,TRBD1,TRBJ1-5,CASHLGTDNQPQHF,TGTGCCAGCCACCTCGGGACAGATAATCAGCCCCAGCATTTT
-,TRBV7-8,TRBD1,TRBJ1-5,CASRSRARGRGENQPQHF,TGTGCCAGCAGGAGCCGGGCCAGGGGGCGCGGCGAGAATCAGCCCCAGCATTTT
few,TRBV2,-,TRBJ1-1,CASVEVVTEAFF,TGTGCCAGCGTTGAGGTGGTGACTGAAGCTTTCTTT
few,TRBV7-2,TRBD2,TRBJ2-5,CASSPTSAETQYF,TGTGCCAGCAGCCCCACTAGCGCGGAGACCCAGTACTTC
-,TRBV10-2,-,TRBJ1-1,CASSARDADTEAFF,TGCGCCAGCAGTGCCAGGGACGCGGACACTGAAGCTTTCTTT
-,TRBV6-1,-,TRBJ2-2,CASIEVGAGELFF,TGTGCCAGCATTGAAGTAGGGGCCGGGGAGCTGTTTTTT
once,TRBV29-1,-,TRBJ2-5,CSVEFRQETQYF,TGCAGCGTTGAATTCCGCCAAGAGACCCAGTACTTC
few,TRBV7-8,TRBD1,TRBJ1-4,CASSWRVWQGEATNEKLFF,TGTGCCAGCAGCTGGAGGGTCTGGCAGGGGGAAGCAACTAATGAAAAACTGTTTTTT
-,TRBV27,TRBD1,TRBJ2-7,CASSQSPGQPYEQYF,TGTGCCAGCAGTCAGTCTCCGGGACAGCCCTACGAGCAGTACTTC
-,TRBV18,-,TRBJ2-6,CASSPRDVLTF,TGTGCCAGCTCACCGCGGGACGTCCTGACTTTC